This T cell receptor beta chain came from a study of PD-L1 blockade in urothelial cancer. Study context: Males with bladder-origin urothelial cancer made up about 90% of the roughly 29 patients. Per blood sample, T cells had a median of roughly 150,000. Blood was tested 3 weeks (second dose) and 6 weeks into treatment.

As to time point: peripheral blood 6 weeks after treatment start. Germline loops: CDR1 MDHEN, CDR2 SYDVKM. V dropped 7 bases and J dropped 5 bases, with 9 bases sitting between them. This CDR3 has 12 amino acids. The repertoire was sequenced with immunoSEQ multiplex PCR; TCRdb's copy has only in-frame clones and lacks some. The sample carries about 50,000 clones, approximately 78% recorded once. Sample: PBMCs, taken around atezolizumab (anti-PD-L1) treatment. The chain carries TRBV28 and TRBJ2-1, with D maybe TRBD2 (6 bases). The receptor was derived from a man aged 65 to 79 with urothelial cancer. The CDR3 DNA sequence: TGTGCCAGCATGGAGGGTAACAATGAGCAGTTCTTC. Translating gives CASMEGNNEQFF.